This T cell receptor (beta chain) was obtained from a study of T cell repertoires in cytomegalovirus infection. About the study: CMV infection plus the matching HLA type was flagged by public TCR beta signatures.

This CDR3 spans 17 amino acids. CDR1 MNHNS and CDR2 SASEGT come from the germline V gene. J gave up 12 bases and V 7 bases, and 25 bases lay outside the gene matches. This clonotype was counted many times. What it binds is not known. TCRdb reprocessed the reads with MiXCR, giving one entry per CDR3 protein. The sample contains under 600,000 distinct CDR3 sequences, approximately 15% of which appear only once. Points from the study as a whole: Across the ex vivo response, the dominant clonotypes were HLA-C-restricted CMV-specific TCR beta clonotypes. Cumulative public TCR beta family frequency identified CMV carriers with the relevant HLA.

This rearrangement joins TRBV6-1 to TRBJ2-7; 9 bases map to TRBD2. This clonotype was sampled from a human donor in good health (CMV status not recorded). Some clones in this sample may be carry-over from other donors' samples. The sample consisted of CD8+ T cells from PBMCs. The CDR3, as DNA: TGTGCCAGCACCGAGACACGTTCCGGGACTAGCTGGGAAGAGGCGTACTTC. Translated, it gives CASTETRSGTSWEEAYF.